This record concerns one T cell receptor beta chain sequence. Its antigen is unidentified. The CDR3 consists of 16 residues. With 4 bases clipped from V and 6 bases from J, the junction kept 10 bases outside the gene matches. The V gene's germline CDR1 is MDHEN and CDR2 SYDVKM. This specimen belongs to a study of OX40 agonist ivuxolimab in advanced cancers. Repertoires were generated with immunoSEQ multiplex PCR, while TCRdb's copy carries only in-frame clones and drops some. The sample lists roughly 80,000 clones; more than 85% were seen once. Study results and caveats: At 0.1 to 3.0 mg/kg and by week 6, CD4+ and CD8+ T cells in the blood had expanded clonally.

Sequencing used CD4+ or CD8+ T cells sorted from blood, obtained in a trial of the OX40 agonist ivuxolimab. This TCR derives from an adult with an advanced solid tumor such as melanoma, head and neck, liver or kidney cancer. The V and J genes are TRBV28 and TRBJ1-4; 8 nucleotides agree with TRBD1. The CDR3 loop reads CASSSGWDRSDEKLFF. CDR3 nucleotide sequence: TGTGCCAGCAGTTCGGGGTGGGACAGGTCGGATGAAAAACTGTTTTTT.